These 25 T cell receptor beta chains share one sample of origin, sequenced in a study of blood T cells in healthy people across ages. Primers used in a second PCR of roughly 7 to 11 cycles were a sample-barcoded 5' primer and a J-beta primer mix. TCRdb called the 5' RACE reads again in MiXCR, with one record for every CDR3 protein. This sample has 550,000 to 650,000 distinct CDR3 sequences, with roughly a quarter found just once. In addition, the sample was reused for a study of T cells of mothers and their children.

Sequencing was carried out using blood. The receptors originated from a boy aged 2 to 9 in good health.

The rearrangement uses TRBV27 and TRBJ2-5; a weak D match, TRBD2 (5 bases). Judging by the DNA end, TRBJ2-7 fits better; the J call may be wrong. Looked up from germline, CDR1 is MNHEY and CDR2 is SMNVEV (reference sequence). CDR3 length: 16 residues. DNA of the CDR3: TGTGCCAGCAGCTTGGCGTACTTGGGGAGCTCCTACGAGCAGTACTTC. Translated: CASSLAYLGSSYEQYF.

This clonotype was picked up a small number of times. The J gene is TRBJ2-5, the V gene TRBV7-8, with 7 bases lining up with TRBD2. V shed 2 bases, J shed 6 bases, and the junction held 9 bases outside the gene matches. Germline CDR1 and CDR2: SGHVS and FQNEAQ. This CDR3 has 15 amino acids. The CDR3 DNA is TGTGCCAGCAGCTTAAGGGGCGGGAGTATGCAGACCCAGTACTTC. This codes for CASSLRGGSMQTQYF.

There are a few counts of this clonotype. The genes are TRBV4-3 and TRBJ2-5; possibly TRBD1 or TRBD2 for D (5 bases each). The J call may be mistaken, given a closer DNA end match to TRBJ2-7. Germline V gene lookup returns CDR1 LGHNA and CDR2 YSLEER. The CDR3 runs to 17 residues. CDR3 DNA sequence: TGCGCCAGCAGCCAATTCACCGGGGCAGGCCTTGGAAACGAGCAGTACTTC. Translated, it gives CASSQFTGAGLGNEQYF.

This clonotype appeared once. The V and J genes are TRBV4-3 and TRBJ1-5; D gene unclear. The V end was cut by 0 bases, the J end by 0 bases, with 12 bases between. Germline values: CDR1 LGHNA, CDR2 YSLEER. This CDR3 contains 17 residues. The CDR3 nucleotides read TGCGCCAGCAGCCAAGATTTGAGCGGGGTTAGCAATCAGCCCCAGCATTTT. Encoded protein: CASSQDLSGVSNQPQHF.

The rearrangement joins TRBV6-5 to TRBJ2-3, with 7 nucleotides matching TRBD2. Germline values: CDR1 MNHEY, CDR2 SVGAGI. The CDR3 is 13 residues long. The J segment lost 8 bases and the V segment lost 6 bases, leaving 8 bases of the junction unmatched. CDR3 sequence reads: CASRRVLAGTQYF. The CDR3 bases are TGTGCCAGCAGACGCGTTTTAGCGGGTACGCAGTATTTT.

The rearrangement links TRBV20-1 to TRBJ1-4; no clear D. The CDR3 runs 16 residues. Trimming pared 0 bases from V and 5 bases from J, leaving 16 bases between. Per the germline V gene, CDR1 is DFQATT and CDR2 is SNEGSKA (reference sequence). CDR3 nucleotides: TGCAGTGCTAGAGATCGAGCGGGAAGCGTAAATGAAAAACTGTTTTTT. This translates into CSARDRAGSVNEKLFF.

V gene TRBV7-9 combines with J gene TRBJ1-4; 9 nucleotides line up with TRBD1. Germline trimming cut 5 bases from V and 7 bases from J; bases unmatched to any gene: 5. Per germline, CDR1 SEHNR and CDR2 FQNEAQ (reference sequence). The CDR3 sequence is 14 residues long. The CDR3 here is CASSGGQGVEKLFF. In DNA, the CDR3 is TGTGCCAGCAGCGGGGGACAGGGAGTTGAAAAACTGTTTTTT.

This clonotype was found a few times. The genes are TRBV28 and TRBJ2-5, with 9 bases lining up with TRBD1. The CDR3 sequence is 13 residues long. Trimming removed 6 bases from V and 11 bases from J; junction bases left unmatched: 10. Germline V gene data show CDR1 as MDHEN and CDR2 as SYDVKM. The CDR3 protein is CASRPDRDREQYF. The CDR3 nucleotides are TGTGCCAGCAGGCCGGACCGGGACAGGGAGCAGTACTTC.

This clonotype was seen more than once but under ten times. This sequence joins TRBV5-1 and TRBJ2-1; 15 nucleotides line up with TRBD2. The length of the CDR3 is 21 residues. Losses at the gene ends were 2 bases for V and 6 bases for J; bases not matched to a gene: 18. The germline V gene has CDR1 SGHRS and CDR2 YFSETQ. The CDR3 is CASSFQPSGTSGGFLSNEQFF. The CDR3 DNA is TGCGCCAGCAGCTTCCAGCCCTCCGGGACTAGCGGGGGGTTCTTAAGCAATGAGCAGTTCTTC. Combining the CDR3 with reference TRBV5-1 and TRBJ2-1 gives the whole variable domain KAGVTQTPRYLIKTRGQQVTLSCSPISGHRSVSWYQQTPGQGLQFLFEYFSETQRNKGNFPGRFSGRQFSNSRSEMNVSTLELGDSALYLCASSFQPSGTSGGFLSNEQFFGPGTRLTVL.

The CDR3 is CASSSLGRASGYGYTF. Here the CDR3 DNA reads TGTGCCAGCAGCTCGTTGGGTCGTGCGTCAGGGTATGGCTACACCTTC. The chain combines TRBV5-5 with TRBJ1-2; TRBD1 is a possible D gene (5 bases). Trimming shortened V by 3 bases and J by 5 bases, and 20 bases separated the two germline ends. The length of the CDR3 is 16 residues. Germline loops: CDR1 SGHKS, CDR2 YYEKEE (reference sequence).

The chain recombines TRBV10-3 with TRBJ2-3; D ambiguous. V lost 4 bases, J lost 0 bases, and 8 bases lay in between. The length of the CDR3 is 14 residues. CDR1 ENHRY and CDR2 SYGVKD come from the germline V gene. The CDR3 here is CAISGAASTDTQYF. For the CDR3, the DNA is TGTGCCATCAGTGGGGCAGCTAGCACAGATACGCAGTATTTT.

This clonotype was observed at least ten times. J is TRBJ2-5 and V is TRBV20-1; tentatively, D is TRBD2 (5 bases). CDR1 is DFQATT, CDR2 SNEGSKA, per germline (reference sequence). Trimming cost V 3 bases and J 3 bases, with 11 bases left between them. CDR3 length equals 13 residues. CDR3: CSASGERKETQYF. For the CDR3, the DNA is TGCAGTGCTAGCGGGGAACGTAAAGAGACCCAGTACTTC.

This clonotype was counted only a few times. The chain recombines TRBV3-1 with TRBJ1-5; D uncertain. Trimming shortened V by 8 bases and J by 1 base, and 6 bases separated the two germline ends. This CDR3 spans 12 amino acids. In germline, CDR1 is LGHDT, CDR2 YNNKEL (reference sequence). CDR3 residues: CASGLSNQPQHF. Here the CDR3 DNA reads TGTGCCAGCGGGTTGAGCAATCAGCCCCAGCATTTT.

This clonotype was recorded a few times. The chain has TRBV25-1 and TRBJ2-5; perhaps D is TRBD1 or TRBD2 (5 bases each). Trimming took 3 bases from V and 2 from J, leaving 13 bases between them. This CDR3 is 15 amino acids long. The germline V gene encodes CDR1 MGHDK and CDR2 SYGVNS. The CDR3 here is CASSDRGWGQETQYF. CDR3 bases: TGTGCCAGCAGTGACCGGGGATGGGGGCAAGAGACCCAGTACTTC.

This clonotype was seen many times. The rearrangement joins TRBV18 to TRBJ1-5, with D maybe TRBD1 (6 bases). Per germline, CDR1 KGHSH and CDR2 LQKENI. The CDR3 runs to 13 residues. The V and J ends lost 9 bases and 2 bases respectively, with 11 bases between them. This CDR3 is CASHEGGNQPQHF. CDR3 sequence (DNA): TGTGCCAGTCATGAGGGGGGCAATCAGCCCCAGCATTTT.

The chain carries TRBV3-1 and TRBJ2-5; tentative D call: TRBD2 (6 bases). The last part of the DNA fits TRBJ2-7 better; the J call may be wrong. The CDR3 is made up of 15 amino acids. Germline V gene sequence: CDR1 LGHDT, CDR2 YNNKEL (reference sequence). The CDR3 DNA sequence: TGTGCCAGCAGCCAAGGGAATAGCGGAGCCTACGAGCAGTACTTC. Encoded protein: CASSQGNSGAYEQYF.

The chain recombines TRBV2 with TRBJ2-7, with D uncertain. CDR1 is SNHLY and CDR2 is FYNNEI in the germline V gene. The CDR3 length is 14 residues. V lost 3 bases and J lost 0, with 9 bases in between. CDR3 sequence: CASSDAATSYEQYF. For the CDR3, the DNA is TGTGCCAGCAGTGACGCGGCTACCTCCTACGAGCAGTACTTC.

In this sample, this clonotype turned up a few times. J is TRBJ1-2 and V is TRBV4-3; TRBD1 matches 7 bases. Germline trimming cut 4 bases from V and 4 bases from J; bases unmatched to any gene: 15. The CDR3 consists of 17 residues. Germline V gene lookup returns CDR1 LGHNA and CDR2 YSLEER. The CDR3, as DNA: TGCGCCAGCAGCCGTAGGGGGCAAGTTGCCATAATCTATGGCTACACCTTC. Its protein product is CASSRRGQVAIIYGYTF.

As DNA, the CDR3 is TGCAGCGTTGGGGGCAAACTAGTAGGTGAGCAGTTCTTC. Translation: CSVGGKLVGEQFF. V is TRBV29-1 and J is TRBJ2-5; perhaps D is TRBD1 or TRBD2 (5 bases each). Near its end, the DNA agrees better with TRBJ2-1, so the J call may be wrong. The CDR3 covers 13 residues. CDR1 and CDR2 (germline): SQVTM, ANQGSEA.

The chain joins TRBV3-1 to TRBJ1-6, with D perhaps matching TRBD1 (5 bases). Trimming pared 1 base from V and 9 bases from J, leaving 10 bases between. The CDR3 spans 14 residues. CDR1 is LGHDT and CDR2 is YNNKEL in the germline V gene (reference sequence). Written as DNA, the CDR3 is TGTGCCAGCAGCCAAGTACGGGGGGTTTCACCCCTCCACTTT. Translated: CASSQVRGVSPLHF.

This chain links TRBV24-1 with TRBJ2-3, with D possibly called TRBD1 or TRBD2 (5 bases each). Germline CDR1 is KGHDR and CDR2 is SFDVKD. This CDR3 has 12 residues. The V gene lost 4 bases and the J gene lost 4 bases, with 5 bases spanning the gap. CDR3 residues: CATSEGADTQYF. As DNA, the CDR3 is TGTGCCACCAGTGAGGGGGCAGATACGCAGTATTTT.

The chain has TRBV27 and TRBJ2-1; TRBD1 might be the D (7 bases). Germline V gene data show CDR1 as MNHEY and CDR2 as SMNVEV (reference sequence). The CDR3 runs 16 residues. The germline V and J ends were trimmed by 1 base and 5 bases, with 15 bases remaining between them. CDR3 sequence reads: CASSLFPTGEDNEQFF. The DNA for the CDR3 is TGTGCCAGCAGTTTATTTCCCACAGGGGAGGACAATGAGCAGTTCTTC.

This clonotype showed up just a few times. The V and J genes are TRBV21-1 and TRBJ2-5; no DNA check was done on the table's D call, TRBD2. The J call is doubtful: the DNA matches TRBJ2-1 better. TRBV21-1 is an annotated pseudogene. The CDR3 is made up of 16 amino acids. This CDR3 is CASTLIGAGGHNEQFF. The CDR3 nucleotides read TGTGCCAGCACCCTCATTGGAGCGGGAGGGCACAATGAGCAGTTCTTC.

The chain has TRBV19 and TRBJ2-7; TRBD2 is a possible D gene (6 bases). The CDR3 is 16 residues long. Germline values: CDR1 LNHDA, CDR2 SQIVND (reference sequence). The V and J ends lost 5 bases and 0 bases respectively, with 17 bases between them. The CDR3 is CASSVSGDGNSYEQYF. Written as DNA, the CDR3 is TGTGCCAGTAGTGTTAGCGGAGATGGGAACTCCTACGAGCAGTACTTC.

This clonotype has just a few counts. The CDR3 loop reads CATSGPGSEGYTF. DNA for the CDR3: TGTGCCACCAGCGGACCAGGTTCGGAGGGCTACACCTTC. V and J are TRBV15 and TRBJ1-2; no clear D gene. Germline V gives CDR1 LNHNV, CDR2 YYDKDF (reference sequence). Trimming pared 5 bases from V and 8 bases from J, leaving 15 bases between. CDR3 length: 13 residues.